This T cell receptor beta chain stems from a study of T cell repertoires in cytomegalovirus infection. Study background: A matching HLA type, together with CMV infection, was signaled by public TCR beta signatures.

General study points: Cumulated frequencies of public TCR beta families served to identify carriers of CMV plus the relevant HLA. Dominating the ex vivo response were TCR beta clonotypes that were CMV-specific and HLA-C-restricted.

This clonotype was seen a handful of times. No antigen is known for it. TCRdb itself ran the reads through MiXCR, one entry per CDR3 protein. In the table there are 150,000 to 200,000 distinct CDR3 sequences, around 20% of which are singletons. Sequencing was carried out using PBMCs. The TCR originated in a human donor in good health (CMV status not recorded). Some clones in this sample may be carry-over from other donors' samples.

CDR3 nucleotides: TGTGCCAGCAGCTCTCGCGGGCTGCTGAACACTGAAGCTTTCTTT. Translating it yields CASSSRGLLNTEAFF. This rearrangement joins TRBV3-1 to TRBJ1-1; D is uncertain. V dropped 5 bases and J dropped 0 bases, with 13 bases sitting between them. The CDR3 has 15 residues. From germline, CDR1 is LGHDT and CDR2 YNNKEL (reference sequence).